This T cell receptor (beta chain) was recovered during a study of T cells in localized non-small cell lung cancer. The study's findings and limits: A median roughly 57 of the top 100 tumor clones appeared in adjacent lung.

Data came from immunoSEQ multiplex PCR; TCRdb stores just in-frame clones and leaves some out. In the table there are approximately 5,300 clones, more than 30% of which are singletons. Germline-derived CDR1 and CDR2 are SGHRS and YFSETQ. The V gene lost 2 bases and the J gene lost 6 bases, with 14 bases spanning the gap. This CDR3 is built from 14 residues. This clone is a singleton in its sample. What it binds is unknown. The sample consisted of lung tumor tissue, taken before any cancer treatment. The V and J genes are TRBV5-1 and TRBJ1-2; a weak D match, TRBD1 (6 bases). The clonotype was recovered from a male donor at least 60 years old with stage III lung adenocarcinoma. DNA for the CDR3: TGCGCCAGCAGCTTCGGCGGGGGGCAGGATGGCTACACCTTC. Translated, it gives CASSFGGGQDGYTF.